One and the same sample provided the 11 T cell receptor beta chains below, sequenced in a study of T-cell reconstitution after alpha-beta-depleted transplantation in children. It was with unique molecular identifiers that the TCRbeta library was prepared. TCRdb re-derived calls from the PCR reads in MiXCR, one entry per CDR3 protein. Of hundreds of thousands of distinct CDR3 sequences in the sample, roughly 13% were seen once. The sample was PBMCs, taken before TCRalphabeta/CD19-depleted stem cell transplant. The origin of the receptors is a girl aged 2-10 years with congenital amegakaryocytic thrombocytopenia, due to receive a stem cell transplant.

The chain links TRBV10-3 to TRBJ2-1, with a tentative D call TRBD1 (5 bases). V lost 7 bases to trimming and J lost 9 bases, with 16 bases between them. The CDR3 consists of 13 residues. Per the germline V gene, CDR1 is ENHRY and CDR2 is SYGVKD. The CDR3 loop is CAITDDSRSEQFF. The CDR3 DNA follows: TGTGCCATCACCGACGACAGCAGGAGTGAGCAGTTCTTC.

This clonotype was seen a handful of times. The chain links TRBV20-1 to TRBJ2-7; 13 nucleotides align to TRBD2. With V trimmed by 6 bases and J by 4 bases, 6 bases remained unmatched. The germline gives CDR1 DFQATT, CDR2 SNEGSKA (reference sequence). This CDR3 has 14 residues. For the CDR3, the DNA is TGCAGTGCGCCGACTAGCGGGAGGTCGTACGAGCAGTACTTC. Protein: CSAPTSGRSYEQYF.

The chain combines TRBV29-1 with TRBJ2-5; no firm D call. This CDR3 contains 13 residues. CDR1 is SQVTM, CDR2 ANQGSEA, per germline. The V end was cut by 2 bases, the J end by 3 bases, with 10 bases between. Here the CDR3 reads CSVEMQAKETQYF. In nucleotides, the CDR3 is TGCAGCGTTGAAATGCAGGCCAAAGAGACCCAGTACTTC.

For the CDR3, the DNA is TGTGCCAGCAGTTACCGGGTAGCGGGAGTTAATGAGCAGTTCTTC. It is translated as CASSYRVAGVNEQFF. The V and J genes are TRBV6-5 and TRBJ2-1; TRBD2 matches 9 bases. Germline CDR1 MNHEY, CDR2 SVGAGI. This CDR3 is 15 amino acids long. Trimming removed 2 bases from V and 7 bases from J; junction bases left unmatched: 6.

This clonotype was counted a few times. This rearrangement joins TRBV28 to TRBJ2-7; the match to TRBD2 covers 12 bases. After removal of 6 bases from V and 8 bases from J, the junction contained 11 bases not matched to a gene. CDR1 and CDR2 (germline): MDHEN, SYDVKM. The length of the CDR3 is 15 residues. Written as DNA, the CDR3 is TGTGCCAGCAGCCCTAGACTAGCGGGAGCGGTGAAGCAGTACTTC. Protein product: CASSPRLAGAVKQYF.

This clonotype was detected many times. The V call is TRBV7-9, the J call TRBJ1-1; D possibly corresponds to TRBD1 (6 bases). CDR1 and CDR2 from the germline V gene are SEHNR and FQNEAQ (reference sequence). The CDR3 is made up of 16 amino acids. Trimming shortened V by 8 bases and J by 1 base, and 20 bases separated the two germline ends. DNA of the CDR3: TGTGCCAGCCGACAATTGGGGGGCTGGCGGAACACTGAAGCTTTCTTT. It translates to CASRQLGGWRNTEAFF. The complete variable domain, with remaining parts taken from reference TRBV7-9 and TRBJ1-1, reads DTGVSQNPRHKITKRGQNVTFRCDPISEHNRLYWYRQTLGQGPEFLTYFQNEAQLEKSRLLSDRFSAERPKGSFSTLEIQRTEQGDSAMYLCASRQLGGWRNTEAFFGQGTRLTVV.

This clonotype was observed a handful of times. The rearrangement joins TRBV28 to TRBJ2-7; possibly TRBD2 for D (5 bases). CDR3 length: 15 amino acids. The V gene lost 5 bases and the J gene lost 5 bases, with 19 bases spanning the gap. Per the germline V gene, CDR1 is MDHEN and CDR2 is SYDVKM. The DNA for the CDR3 is TGTGCCAGCAGTCCCTCTGGGGAGTTTAATGACGAGCAGTACTTC. Its protein product is CASSPSGEFNDEQYF. Combining the CDR3 with reference TRBV28 and TRBJ2-7 gives the whole variable domain DVKVTQSSRYLVKRTGEKVFLECVQDMDHENMFWYRQDPGLGLRLIYFSYDVKMKEKGDIPEGYSVSREKKERFSLILESASTNQTSMYLCASSPSGEFNDEQYFGPGTRLTVT.

This clonotype was observed at least ten times. J is TRBJ1-4 and V is TRBV25-1, with 9 positions matching TRBD1. Germline V gene data show CDR1 as MGHDK and CDR2 as SYGVNS. This CDR3 is 14 amino acids long. The junction had 4 bases not matched to a gene; V was cut back by 4 bases and J by 7 bases. For the CDR3, the DNA is TGTGCCAGCAGTGCCTGGACAGGGGCTGAAAAACTGTTTTTT. Encoded protein: CASSAWTGAEKLFF. The full variable domain, in which reference TRBV25-1 and TRBJ1-4 provide the parts outside the CDR3, is EADIYQTPRYLVIGTGKKITLECSQTMGHDKMYWYQQDPGMELHLIHYSYGVNSTEKGDLSSESTVSRIRTEHFPLTLESARPSHTSQYLCASSAWTGAEKLFFGSGTQLSVL.

This clonotype was seen ten or more times. This chain connects TRBV28 to TRBJ2-1, with 11 bases fitting TRBD2. The CDR3 totals 16 residues. The V segment lost 4 bases and the J segment 8 bases; nucleotides outside the gene matches: 10. Germline V gives CDR1 MDHEN, CDR2 SYDVKM. CDR3 region: CASSWVLAGAYDEQFF. The CDR3 bases are TGTGCCAGCAGTTGGGTACTAGCGGGAGCGTACGATGAGCAGTTCTTC.

Ten or more counts support this clonotype. The chain uses TRBV4-1 and TRBJ2-1, with D tentatively TRBD2 (5 bases). V dropped 0 bases and J dropped 9 bases, with 18 bases sitting between them. Germline assignment: CDR1 MGHRA and CDR2 YSYEKL. The CDR3 has 16 residues. CDR3 nucleotide sequence: TGCGCCAGCAGCCAAGAAACCCCTTGGGAAAGCGGTGAGCAGTTCTTC. Translating it yields CASSQETPWESGEQFF.

This clonotype was detected many times. The V call is TRBV29-1, the J call TRBJ2-1; TRBD2 agrees at 11 bases. Trimming cost V 6 bases and J 2 bases; bases outside gene matches: 6. From germline, CDR1 is SQVTM and CDR2 ANQGSEA. The CDR3 contains 15 residues. The CDR3 nucleotides read TGCAGCGTAGTAATAGCGGGAGGGCCCTACAATGAGCAGTTCTTC. It translates to CSVVIAGGPYNEQFF.